This passage covers 27 T cell receptor beta chains from one sample sequenced in a study of early T cells in non-severe SARS-CoV-2 infection. Each CDR3 protein is one row after TCRdb ran MiXCR on the 5' RACE reads. Of nearly 45,000 distinct CDR3 sequences listed, 11% are singletons. Sequenced input: whole blood. All receptors derive from an adult who was a healthcare worker with PCR-confirmed SARS-CoV-2 infection or an uninfected control (not recorded which).

The chain combines TRBV29-1 with TRBJ2-7; TRBD1 is a possible D gene (6 bases). The germline gives CDR1 SQVTM, CDR2 ANQGSEA. The CDR3 consists of 15 residues. V was pared by 4 bases and J by 3 bases, with 19 bases between. The CDR3, as DNA: TGCAGCGTTGTCCGCCCGTCCCCAGGGGTCTACGAGCAGTACTTC. Translating gives CSVVRPSPGVYEQYF.

This clonotype was counted many times. The chain links TRBV3-2 to TRBJ2-4; TRBD1 is the table's D call and was not checked against the DNA. TRBV3-2 is an annotated pseudogene. The CDR3 extends over 14 amino acids. CDR3 residues: CASSRLNACLGRYF. For the CDR3, the DNA is TGTGCCAGCAGCCGCCTAAACGCTTGCCTCGGGCGGTACTTC.

The chain employs TRBV6-6 and TRBJ1-2, with a tentative D call TRBD1 (5 bases). The germline CDR1 and CDR2 sequences are MNHNY and SVGAGI (reference sequence). This CDR3 is built from 14 residues. Trimming stripped 2 bases from V and 8 bases from J, with 15 bases between. CDR3 sequence (DNA): TGTGCCAGCAGTTACCGTCCCCGGGGGGACGGCTACACCTTC. The encoded protein is CASSYRPRGDGYTF.

The chain recombines TRBV3-1 with TRBJ1-4, with D perhaps TRBD1 (5 bases). Germline CDR1 LGHDT, CDR2 YNNKEL (reference sequence). Trimming shortened V by 4 bases and J by 7 bases, and 16 bases separated the two germline ends. This CDR3 is built from 15 residues. In nucleotides, the CDR3 is TGTGCCAGCAGCCTTCGACGGGGGTTGGCTGAAAAACTGTTTTTT. This gives the protein CASSLRRGLAEKLFF.

This clonotype was counted a few times. The rearrangement links TRBV4-1 to TRBJ2-5; tentatively, D is TRBD1 (6 bases). The germline gives CDR1 MGHRA, CDR2 YSYEKL. This CDR3 spans 15 amino acids. The V gene lost 4 bases and the J gene lost 1 base, with 13 bases spanning the gap. The CDR3, as DNA: TGCGCCAGCAGCCTTCGGGACAAAGGCCAAGAGACCCAGTACTTC. Translating gives CASSLRDKGQETQYF.

This rearrangement joins TRBV5-1 to TRBJ1-4; the D gene is possibly TRBD1 (5 bases). Germline loops: CDR1 SGHRS, CDR2 YFSETQ. V lost 3 bases, J lost 3 bases, and 12 bases lay in between. This CDR3 is 15 amino acids long. Here the CDR3 DNA reads TGCGCCAGCAGCTCCACAGGACCACCTAATGAAAAACTGTTTTTT. Translating it yields CASSSTGPPNEKLFF.

The V gene is TRBV7-3, the J gene TRBJ2-3; unclear D gene. This CDR3 is 15 amino acids long. Trimming took off 3 bases at V and 3 bases at J, with 13 bases between the two ends. Germline V CDR1 and CDR2: SGHTA, FQGTGA. The CDR3 DNA is TGTGCCAGCAGCTTCGGCCGAGGAGAAACAGATACGCAGTATTTT. Amino acids: CASSFGRGETDTQYF.

V is TRBV4-3 and J is TRBJ2-1; TRBD2 agrees at 11 bases. V lost 0 bases and J lost 7; bases outside the gene matches: 5. The germline V gene has CDR1 LGHNA and CDR2 YSLEER. CDR3 length: 16 amino acids. CDR3 in amino acids: CASSQDETSGGNEQFF. The CDR3 DNA follows: TGCGCCAGCAGCCAAGATGAAACTAGCGGGGGAAATGAGCAGTTCTTC.

The chain employs TRBV5-4 and TRBJ2-7; D is uncertain. V dropped 1 base and J dropped 3 bases, with 8 bases sitting between them. Germline V gives CDR1 SGHNT, CDR2 YYREEE (reference sequence). CDR3 length equals 13 residues. Written as DNA, the CDR3 is TGTGCCAGCAGCTTGAACAGCCACTACGAGCAGTACTTC. Protein: CASSLNSHYEQYF.

There are many counts of this clonotype. The V call is TRBV6-5, the J call TRBJ2-7; D unclear. Germline V lookup: CDR1 MNHEY, CDR2 SVGAGI. Deletions cut 2 bases from V and 6 bases from J, with 14 bases between. The CDR3 sequence is 14 residues long. CDR3: CASSYRGALSEQYF. The CDR3 region has the DNA TGTGCCAGCAGTTACCGCGGCGCTCTGTCCGAGCAGTACTTC.

This clonotype has only a few counts. The J gene is TRBJ2-1, the V gene TRBV29-1; D possibly corresponds to TRBD2 (7 bases). The CDR3 runs 15 residues. Germline CDR1 SQVTM, CDR2 ANQGSEA. Trimming took 1 base from V and 0 from J, leaving 10 bases between them. The CDR3 nucleotides read TGCAGCGTTGAAGGCGGGGGCGACTCCTACAATGAGCAGTTCTTC. Its protein product is CSVEGGGDSYNEQFF.

There are many counts of this clonotype. The gene calls are TRBV14 and TRBJ2-3; D is unresolved. Trimming left V 3 bases short and J 2 bases short, with 9 bases between. Germline V gene data show CDR1 as SGHDN and CDR2 as FVKESK. The CDR3 runs to 14 residues. The CDR3 DNA follows: TGTGCCAGCAGCCAGCAGACGCTCACAGATACGCAGTATTTT. Translating it yields CASSQQTLTDTQYF.

This clonotype was seen a handful of times. This chain joins TRBV7-2 and TRBJ2-3; 11 bases fit TRBD1. CDR1 and CDR2 from the germline V gene are SGHTA and FQGNSA. This CDR3 contains 16 residues. Trimming took 5 bases from V and 4 from J; bases not matched to a gene: 8. Written as DNA, the CDR3 is TGTGCCAGCAGCCGGGACAGGGGGAATTGGGCAGATACGCAGTATTTT. Its protein is CASSRDRGNWADTQYF.

The chain combines TRBV30 with TRBJ1-1, with D hard to call. Trimming pared 2 bases from V and 4 bases from J, leaving 11 bases between. This CDR3 comprises 13 residues. From germline, CDR1 is GTSNPN and CDR2 SVGIG (reference sequence). The chain's CDR3 is CAWSRKEGTEAFF. In nucleotides, the CDR3 is TGTGCCTGGAGTAGGAAAGAGGGCACTGAAGCTTTCTTT. The variable domain in full, with the rest retrieved from reference TRBV30 and TRBJ1-1, is SQTIHQWPATLVQPVGSPLSLECTVEGTSNPNLYWYRQAAGRGLQLLFYSVGIGQISSEVPQNLSASRPQDRQFILSSKKLLLSDSGFYLCAWSRKEGTEAFFGQGTRLTVV.

This clonotype was seen only a few times. The rearrangement uses TRBV7-2 and TRBJ1-3, with 8 bases matching TRBD1. This CDR3 contains 16 residues. CDR1 SGHTA and CDR2 FQGNSA come from the germline V gene. J was trimmed by 1 base and V by 4 bases; bases with no gene match: 6. As DNA, the CDR3 is TGTGCCAGCAGCTGGGGACAGGTGACGTCTGGAAACACCATATATTTT. Protein product: CASSWGQVTSGNTIYF.

This clonotype was seen at least ten times. The chain uses TRBV27 and TRBJ2-7; 8 bases are shared with TRBD1. Germline CDR1 and CDR2: MNHEY and SMNVEV (reference sequence). J was trimmed by 4 bases and V by 5 bases; bases with no gene match: 4. CDR3 length: 13 residues. The CDR3 spells CASSRTGQYEQYF. The CDR3 DNA is TGTGCCAGCAGTCGGACAGGGCAGTACGAGCAGTACTTC.

This clonotype was seen many times. CDR3 in amino acids: CASSEALASYEQYF. In nucleotides, the CDR3 is TGTGCCAGCAGTGAAGCATTGGCCTCCTACGAGCAGTACTTC. This chain uses TRBV2 with TRBJ2-7; D call uncertain. Trimming removed 0 bases at V and 0 bases at J, with 6 bases between. Germline V lookup: CDR1 SNHLY, CDR2 FYNNEI. CDR3 length: 14 residues.

This clonotype was detected many times. V gene TRBV7-6 combines with J gene TRBJ2-1; D possibly matches TRBD1 or TRBD2 (6 bases each). V was pared by 2 bases and J by 8 bases, with 10 bases between. The CDR3 totals 13 residues. Germline assignment: CDR1 SGHVS and CDR2 FNYEAQ. CDR3 residues: CASSLMGGDEQFF. Here the CDR3 DNA reads TGTGCCAGCAGCTTAATGGGGGGCGATGAGCAGTTCTTC.

This clonotype was found a few times. The V call is TRBV11-2, the J call TRBJ1-2, with 12 positions matching TRBD1. Looked up from germline, CDR1 is SGHAT and CDR2 is FQNNGV. The CDR3 contains 13 residues. Germline trimming cut 4 bases from V and 10 bases from J; bases unmatched to any gene: 4. As DNA, the CDR3 is TGTGCCAGCAGCTCCGGGACAGGGGGCGACTACACCTTC. Amino acids: CASSSGTGGDYTF.

The rearrangement links TRBV30 to TRBJ1-3, with D perhaps matching TRBD1 (6 bases). The V and J ends lost 4 bases and 6 bases respectively, with 28 bases between them. Per the germline V gene, CDR1 is GTSNPN and CDR2 is SVGIG (reference sequence). The CDR3 sequence is 18 residues long. Here the CDR3 reads CAWTPPGAAERSENTIYF. The DNA for the CDR3 is TGTGCCTGGACCCCCCCGGGGGCAGCGGAGAGGTCGGAAAACACCATATATTTT.

This clonotype was counted only a few times. The chain recombines TRBV27 with TRBJ2-2; TRBD2 aligns across 12 bases. This CDR3 region has 19 residues. Germline V gene lookup returns CDR1 MNHEY and CDR2 SMNVEV (reference sequence). J lost 4 bases, V lost 7 bases, and 16 bases had no gene match. CDR3 sequence (DNA): TGTGCCAGCACCTCGAGGGTTCTAGCGGGGGGGCCTCGCACCGGGGAGCTGTTTTTT. This encodes CASTSRVLAGGPRTGELFF.

This clonotype appeared many times. The V gene is TRBV6-2 or TRBV6-3, the J gene TRBJ2-5; TRBD1 matches 7 bases. The CDR3 is 13 amino acids. The germline gives CDR1 MNHEY, CDR2 SVGEGT. V shed 9 bases and J 6 bases; nucleotides not matched to a gene: 10. The CDR3 DNA sequence: TGTGCCAGTTTTTCGACAGGGATAAAGACCCAGTACTTC. Its translation: CASFSTGIKTQYF.

The chain employs TRBV6-2 or TRBV6-3 and TRBJ1-4; weak D call: TRBD1 (5 bases). V lost 3 bases to trimming and J lost 13 bases, with 21 bases between them. This CDR3 comprises 15 residues. Germline values: CDR1 MNHEY, CDR2 SVGEGT. CDR3 protein: CASSYQGRSNQRLFF. CDR3 sequence (DNA): TGTGCCAGCAGTTATCAGGGAAGGAGTAATCAAAGACTGTTTTTT.

The rearrangement joins TRBV14 to TRBJ2-3; TRBD2 is a possible D gene (5 bases). The CDR3 has 15 amino acids. Germline CDR1 SGHDN, CDR2 FVKESK. V lost 4 bases, J lost 2 bases, and 13 bases lay in between. This CDR3 reads CASSPRIGLTDTQYF. CDR3 sequence (DNA): TGTGCCAGCAGCCCCCGTATTGGACTCACAGATACGCAGTATTTT.

This clonotype was detected ten times or more. The chain carries TRBV7-2 and TRBJ2-3, with a possible D match to TRBD1 (6 bases). The CDR3 sequence is 14 residues long. Trimming took 5 bases from V and 4 from J, leaving 13 bases between them. Germline CDR1 reads SGHTA; CDR2 reads FQGNSA. This chain's CDR3 is CASSPPGDADTQYF. The CDR3 DNA reads TGTGCCAGCAGCCCCCCAGGGGATGCAGATACGCAGTATTTT.

Many counts were recorded for this clonotype. The gene calls are TRBV2 and TRBJ2-7; 12 bases match TRBD1. Germline assignment: CDR1 SNHLY and CDR2 FYNNEI. The CDR3 extends over 14 amino acids. The V gene end was trimmed by 11 bases and the J gene end by 6 bases; junction bases not matched to a gene: 11. CDR3 DNA: TGTGCCGAATCACCGGGACAGGGGGCAAGCGAGCAGTACTTC. As protein: CAESPGQGASEQYF.

The chain joins TRBV2 to TRBJ1-5, with no clear D. The germline V gene has CDR1 SNHLY and CDR2 FYNNEI. This CDR3 spans 12 amino acids. V lost 5 bases, J lost 7 bases, and 9 bases lay in between. The CDR3 is CASSHPNQPQHF. CDR3 sequence (DNA): TGTGCCAGCAGTCACCCAAACCAGCCCCAGCATTTT.